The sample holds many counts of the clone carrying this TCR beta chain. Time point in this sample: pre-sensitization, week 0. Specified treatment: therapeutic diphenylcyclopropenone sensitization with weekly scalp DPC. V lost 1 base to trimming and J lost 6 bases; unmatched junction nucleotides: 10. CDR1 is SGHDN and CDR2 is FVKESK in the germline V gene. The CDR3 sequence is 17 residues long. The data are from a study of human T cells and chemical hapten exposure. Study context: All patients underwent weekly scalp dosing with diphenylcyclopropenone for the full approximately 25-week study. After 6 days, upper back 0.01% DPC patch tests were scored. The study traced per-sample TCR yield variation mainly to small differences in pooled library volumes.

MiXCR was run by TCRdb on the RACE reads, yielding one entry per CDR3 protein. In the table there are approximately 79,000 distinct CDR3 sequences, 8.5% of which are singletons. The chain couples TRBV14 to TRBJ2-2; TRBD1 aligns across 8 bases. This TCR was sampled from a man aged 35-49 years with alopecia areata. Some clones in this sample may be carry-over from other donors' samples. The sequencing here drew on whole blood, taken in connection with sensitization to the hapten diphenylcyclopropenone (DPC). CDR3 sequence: CASSQVPPGQGAGELFF. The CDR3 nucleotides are TGTGCCAGCAGCCAAGTCCCCCCTGGACAGGGCGCCGGGGAGCTGTTTTTT.